These T cell receptor beta chains were read from a single sample in a study of cytomegalovirus exposure and HLA in healthy donors. Libraries were prepared by immunoSEQ multiplex PCR; TCRdb keeps only in-frame clonotypes and omits some of them. The data show 55,000 to 65,000 clones, around 96% seen once. Source material: PBMCs. These receptors all stem from a young man in good health and CMV-seronegative. Each CDR3 is given with its conserved first and last residue. A D gene is named only where the DNA matches it firmly. The listing skips clone size in some rows; elsewhere it reads once, few, many or a size class.

abundance: .; v_gene: TRBV7-9; len: 17; d_gene: TRBD2; j_gene: TRBJ2-7; CDR3nt: TGTGCCAGCGCCGGGGGTAGCGGGAAAGGGGACTTGTACGAGCAGTACTTC; CDR3aa: CASAGGSGKGDLYEQYF
abundance: .; v_gene: TRBV28; len: 14; d_gene: TRBD2; j_gene: TRBJ2-5; CDR3nt: TGTGCCAGCAGTCCCCTGGGGGAGGGGGAGACCCAGTACTTC; CDR3aa: CASSPLGEGETQYF
abundance: .; v_gene: TRBV5-1; len: 14; d_gene: TRBD2; j_gene: TRBJ2-1; CDR3nt: TGCGCCAGCACCGAGCGGGAGGGGGTCATTGAGCAGTTCTTC; CDR3aa: CASTEREGVIEQFF
abundance: .; v_gene: TRBV27; len: 17; d_gene: TRBD1; j_gene: TRBJ2-1; CDR3nt: TGTGCCAGCGCAGGGGGTAGTCCTCCTCTCTCCTACAATGAGCAGTTCTTC; CDR3aa: CASAGGSPPLSYNEQFF
abundance: .; v_gene: TRBV11-1; len: 13; d_gene: .; j_gene: TRBJ2-7; CDR3nt: TGTGCCAGCAGCTTAGGGGCCCTGTACGAGCAGTACTTC; CDR3aa: CASSLGALYEQYF
abundance: .; v_gene: TRBV28; len: 15; d_gene: TRBD2; j_gene: TRBJ2-4; CDR3nt: TGTGCCAGCAATTCGCGGACTAGCGGGAGAAACATTCAGTACTTC; CDR3aa: CASNSRTSGRNIQYF
abundance: .; v_gene: TRBV27; len: 13; d_gene: .; j_gene: TRBJ1-5; CDR3nt: TGTGCCAGCAGTTTTCCCCCCCTCCGGCCCCAGCATTTT; CDR3aa: CASSFPPLRPQHF
abundance: .; v_gene: TRBV6-5; len: 12; d_gene: TRBD2; j_gene: TRBJ2-1; CDR3nt: TGTGCCAGCAGAAATGTAGCGGGCGAGCAGTTCTTC; CDR3aa: CASRNVAGEQFF
abundance: .; v_gene: TRBV19; len: 15; d_gene: TRBD1; j_gene: TRBJ1-4; CDR3nt: TGTGCCAGTAGCAAGCAGGGGGCAACTAATGAAAAACTGTTTTTT; CDR3aa: CASSKQGATNEKLFF
abundance: .; v_gene: TRBV6-1; len: 12; d_gene: .; j_gene: TRBJ1-5; CDR3nt: TGTGCCAGTCTTACTAACAATCAGCCCCAGCATTTT; CDR3aa: CASLTNNQPQHF
abundance: .; v_gene: TRBV5-1; len: 16; d_gene: .; j_gene: TRBJ2-7; CDR3nt: TGCGCCAGCAGCTTGGTCAAAGGACTGGTAGCCTACGAGCAGTACTTC; CDR3aa: CASSLVKGLVAYEQYF
abundance: .; v_gene: TRBV27; len: 14; d_gene: .; j_gene: TRBJ1-1; CDR3nt: TGTGCCAGCAGCCTCGGAGGGGTTGGCACTGAAGCTTTCTTT; CDR3aa: CASSLGGVGTEAFF
abundance: .; v_gene: TRBV9; len: 16; d_gene: .; j_gene: TRBJ2-3; CDR3nt: TGTGCCAGCAGCGAGGGGGGAGGGGCTGGCACAGATACGCAGTATTTT; CDR3aa: CASSEGGGAGTDTQYF
abundance: .; v_gene: TRBV7-2; len: 13; d_gene: TRBD2; j_gene: TRBJ2-1; CDR3nt: TGTGCCAGCAGTTACGGGACTAGCAATGAGCAGTTCTTC; CDR3aa: CASSYGTSNEQFF
abundance: once; v_gene: TRBV10-2; len: 15; d_gene: TRBD2; j_gene: TRBJ2-5; CDR3nt: TGCGCCAGCAGCGAATTGGGCGGGAGGGCAGAGACCCAGTACTTC; CDR3aa: CASSELGGRAETQYF
abundance: .; v_gene: TRBV19; len: 14; d_gene: .; j_gene: TRBJ2-2; CDR3nt: TGTGCCAGTGAGAAACAGGGAGATGTCGGGGAGCTGTTTTTT; CDR3aa: CASEKQGDVGELFF
abundance: .; v_gene: TRBV6-1; len: 14; d_gene: .; j_gene: TRBJ2-2; CDR3nt: TGTGCCAGCAGTGAACTAGAGAACACCGGGGAGCTGTTTTTT; CDR3aa: CASSELENTGELFF
abundance: .; v_gene: TRBV7-2; len: 15; d_gene: .; j_gene: TRBJ2-1; CDR3nt: TGTGCCAGCAGCTACCTAGGAGCAAGCAACAATGAGCAGTTCTTC; CDR3aa: CASSYLGASNNEQFF
abundance: .; v_gene: TRBV2; len: 13; d_gene: TRBD1; j_gene: TRBJ2-5; CDR3nt: TGTGCCAGCGGTGTTGACAGGGCGGAGACCCAGTACTTC; CDR3aa: CASGVDRAETQYF
abundance: .; v_gene: TRBV7-2; len: 14; d_gene: .; j_gene: TRBJ2-5; CDR3nt: TGTGCCAGCAGCTTAACGGGGTACCAAGAGACCCAGTACTTC; CDR3aa: CASSLTGYQETQYF
abundance: .; v_gene: TRBV4-3; len: 14; d_gene: .; j_gene: TRBJ2-1; CDR3nt: TGCGCCAGCAGCCCTCGGGAATACTACAATGAGCAGTTCTTC; CDR3aa: CASSPREYYNEQFF
abundance: .; v_gene: TRBV7-6; len: 16; d_gene: TRBD1; j_gene: TRBJ2-3; CDR3nt: TGTGCCAGCAGCTTGAGGCCGACAGGGGTCACAGATACGCAGTATTTT; CDR3aa: CASSLRPTGVTDTQYF
abundance: .; v_gene: TRBV11-2; len: 14; d_gene: .; j_gene: TRBJ2-7; CDR3nt: TGTGCCAGCAGCTTAGCCGGACTTTCCTACGAGCAGTACTTC; CDR3aa: CASSLAGLSYEQYF
abundance: .; v_gene: TRBV11-3; len: 16; d_gene: .; j_gene: TRBJ2-2; CDR3nt: TGTGCCAGCAGCTTAGACGGACAGCCGAACACCGGGGAGCTGTTTTTT; CDR3aa: CASSLDGQPNTGELFF
abundance: .; v_gene: TRBV29-1; len: 15; d_gene: .; j_gene: TRBJ1-1; CDR3nt: TGCAGCGTTGCGTCGGGATGGGGTATGAACACTGAAGCTTTCTTT; CDR3aa: CSVASGWGMNTEAFF
abundance: .; v_gene: TRBV14; len: 14; d_gene: .; j_gene: TRBJ2-7; CDR3nt: TGTGCCAGCAGCCTATCTAGCGTTGACTACGAGCAGTACTTC; CDR3aa: CASSLSSVDYEQYF
abundance: once; v_gene: TRBV19; len: 14; d_gene: TRBD2; j_gene: TRBJ2-7; CDR3nt: TGTGCCAGTAGCGCAACTAGCGACTCCTACGAGCAGTACTTC; CDR3aa: CASSATSDSYEQYF
abundance: .; v_gene: TRBV30; len: 13; d_gene: .; j_gene: TRBJ2-3; CDR3nt: TGTGCCTGGTCGGAAGGAGTCACAGATACGCAGTATTTT; CDR3aa: CAWSEGVTDTQYF
abundance: .; v_gene: TRBV28; len: 15; d_gene: TRBD1; j_gene: TRBJ1-4; CDR3nt: TGTGCCAGCAGGCCACCGGGACAGAATAATGAAAAACTGTTTTTT; CDR3aa: CASRPPGQNNEKLFF
abundance: .; v_gene: TRBV7-9; len: 13; d_gene: .; j_gene: TRBJ2-1; CDR3nt: TGTGCCAGCAAAGCTTCGGTAGCGAATGAGCAGTTCTTC; CDR3aa: CASKASVANEQFF
abundance: once; v_gene: TRBV7-9; len: 18; d_gene: .; j_gene: TRBJ2-7; CDR3nt: TGTGCCAGCAGCCTAAAGATACTGCAGGGTGGAAGCTCCTACGAGCAGTACTTC; CDR3aa: CASSLKILQGGSSYEQYF
abundance: .; v_gene: TRBV5-6; len: 13; d_gene: .; j_gene: TRBJ2-1; CDR3nt: TGTGCCAGCAGCTTAGTCGGGAGCGATGAGCAGTTCTTC; CDR3aa: CASSLVGSDEQFF
abundance: .; v_gene: TRBV28; len: 12; d_gene: .; j_gene: TRBJ1-4; CDR3nt: TGTGCCAGCGGGTCTAGGCAAGAAAAACTGTTTTTT; CDR3aa: CASGSRQEKLFF
abundance: .; v_gene: TRBV6-5; len: 14; d_gene: .; j_gene: TRBJ2-5; CDR3nt: TGTGCCAGCAGTTACTCCGGGATAGGAGAGACCCAGTACTTC; CDR3aa: CASSYSGIGETQYF
abundance: .; v_gene: TRBV29-1; len: 12; d_gene: .; j_gene: TRBJ2-2; CDR3nt: TGCAGCGTTGTCTCTTATACCGGGGAGCTGTTTTTT; CDR3aa: CSVVSYTGELFF
abundance: .; v_gene: TRBV7-2; len: 15; d_gene: TRBD2; j_gene: TRBJ2-1; CDR3nt: TGTGCCAGCAGCCGACTAGCGGGACTGAACAATGAGCAGTTCTTC; CDR3aa: CASSRLAGLNNEQFF
abundance: .; v_gene: TRBV5-4; len: 14; d_gene: TRBD1; j_gene: TRBJ2-5; CDR3nt: TGTGCCAGCAGCGACGGACAGGCGAAAGAGACCCAGTACTTC; CDR3aa: CASSDGQAKETQYF
abundance: .; v_gene: TRBV27; len: 14; d_gene: .; j_gene: TRBJ1-5; CDR3nt: TGTGCCAGCAGCCCGGTGAGTCGGGGGCAGCCCCAGCATTTT; CDR3aa: CASSPVSRGQPQHF
abundance: .; v_gene: TRBV27; len: 15; d_gene: .; j_gene: TRBJ2-1; CDR3nt: TGTGCCAGCAGTTACGGGACAACGACGCCGGATGAGCAGTTCTTC; CDR3aa: CASSYGTTTPDEQFF
abundance: once; v_gene: TRBV29-1; len: 13; d_gene: TRBD1; j_gene: TRBJ2-2; CDR3nt: TGCAGCGCCGTGGGACAGGACACCGGGGAGCTGTTTTTT; CDR3aa: CSAVGQDTGELFF
abundance: .; v_gene: TRBV30; len: 14; d_gene: TRBD1; j_gene: TRBJ1-4; CDR3nt: TGTGCCTGGGCATTACTTGGGACAGGAAAGAAACTGTTTTTT; CDR3aa: CAWALLGTGKKLFF
abundance: once; v_gene: TRBV7-6; len: 17; d_gene: TRBD1; j_gene: TRBJ2-2; CDR3nt: TGTGCCAGCAGCTCATACTCCGGGACAGGGAACACCGGGGAGCTGTTTTTT; CDR3aa: CASSSYSGTGNTGELFF
abundance: .; v_gene: TRBV2; len: 17; d_gene: .; j_gene: TRBJ2-6; CDR3nt: TGTGCCAGCAGCCCGCAAGGGGCCAGCTCTGGGGCCAACGTCCTGACTTTC; CDR3aa: CASSPQGASSGANVLTF
abundance: once; v_gene: TRBV5-1; len: 15; d_gene: .; j_gene: TRBJ1-1; CDR3nt: TGCGCCAGCAGCTTGGCCGAACGGCGGCGGCTTGCAGCTTTCTTT; CDR3aa: CASSLAERRRLAAFF
abundance: .; v_gene: TRBV19; len: 15; d_gene: .; j_gene: TRBJ2-1; CDR3nt: TGTGCCAGTAGTATCCGGGAAGGGTTTGGGAATGAGCAGTTCTTC; CDR3aa: CASSIREGFGNEQFF
abundance: .; v_gene: TRBV6-6; len: 15; d_gene: TRBD2; j_gene: TRBJ2-1; CDR3nt: TGTGCCAGCAGCCCCCGCGGGGGGGAATACAATGAGCAGTTCTTC; CDR3aa: CASSPRGGEYNEQFF
abundance: .; v_gene: TRBV12-5; len: 17; d_gene: TRBD1; j_gene: TRBJ2-1; CDR3nt: TGTGCTAGTGGTTTGGTTCTGGACAGGGGGCGTAGGGTTGAGCAGTTCTTC; CDR3aa: CASGLVLDRGRRVEQFF
abundance: .; v_gene: TRBV29-1; len: 12; d_gene: .; j_gene: TRBJ2-7; CDR3nt: TGCAGCGTTGATGCAGGGGCGGACGAGCAGTACTTC; CDR3aa: CSVDAGADEQYF
abundance: .; v_gene: TRBV19; len: 14; d_gene: TRBD2; j_gene: TRBJ2-3; CDR3nt: TGTGCCAGTAGTATAGGGGGCGGGAGGGCCGCGCAGTATTTT; CDR3aa: CASSIGGGRAAQYF
abundance: .; v_gene: TRBV7-9; len: 14; d_gene: .; j_gene: TRBJ1-5; CDR3nt: TGTGCCAGCAGCTTGGGCCAGGGCAATCAGCCCCAGCATTTT; CDR3aa: CASSLGQGNQPQHF
abundance: .; v_gene: TRBV10-3; len: 11; d_gene: .; j_gene: TRBJ1-2; CDR3nt: TGTGCCATCATGGACAGTTATGGCTACACCTTC; CDR3aa: CAIMDSYGYTF
abundance: .; v_gene: TRBV28; len: 13; d_gene: .; j_gene: TRBJ1-5; CDR3nt: TGTGCCAGCAGTTTTCTTAGCAATCAGCCCCAGCATTTT; CDR3aa: CASSFLSNQPQHF
abundance: .; v_gene: TRBV11-2; len: 15; d_gene: .; j_gene: TRBJ2-3; CDR3nt: TGTGCCAGCAGCTCCATAGCGGAGCTCACAGATACGCAGTATTTT; CDR3aa: CASSSIAELTDTQYF
abundance: .; v_gene: TRBV7-9; len: 19; d_gene: TRBD2; j_gene: TRBJ2-1; CDR3nt: TGTGCCAGCAGCCGCAGAGGACTAGCGGGAGGCCCCTTATACAATGAGCAGTTCTTC; CDR3aa: CASSRRGLAGGPLYNEQFF
abundance: .; v_gene: TRBV27; len: 17; d_gene: .; j_gene: TRBJ2-1; CDR3nt: TGTGCCAGCAGTTCCCGACTGCAACCGAGCTCCTACAATGAGCAGTTCTTC; CDR3aa: CASSSRLQPSSYNEQFF
abundance: .; v_gene: TRBV4-1; len: 15; d_gene: TRBD1; j_gene: TRBJ1-4; CDR3nt: TGCGCCAGCAGCCCCCTAGGGACAGCGAATGAAAAACTGTTTTTT; CDR3aa: CASSPLGTANEKLFF
abundance: .; v_gene: TRBV30; len: 13; d_gene: .; j_gene: TRBJ1-2; CDR3nt: TGTGCCTGGGCGAGGCCCGGGGTTAAAGGCTACACCTTC; CDR3aa: CAWARPGVKGYTF